The present TCR beta chain was sequenced within a study of vaccination effects on CD4 cells after COVID-19. Study as a whole: The median interval between the second dose and post-vaccine sampling was 72 days.

This clone was observed a single time. Its target is not known. Only in-frame clones appear in the TCRdb table, and some are missing; sequencing was by immunoSEQ multiplex PCR. Among roughly 46,000 clones, around 70% were seen once, and the ten largest hold about 5.4%. Following an approximately 10-day culture, CD4+ T cells were purified. Infection with SARS-CoV-2 occurred in the person between March and December 2020, and PCR confirmed it. Everyone in the study got two shots of either the BNT162b2 or mRNA-1273 vaccine. Half-medium replacement with IL-2 medium occurred on days 3 and 7. Findings and caveats of the study: The post-vaccine spike-reactive clones of convalescents showed a predominance of new vaccine-induced clones. Substantial clonal contraction characterized both infection- and vaccine-induced clones late after vaccination.

Germline V gene sequence: CDR1 SGHRS, CDR2 YFSETQ. The CDR3 is 14 amino acids. Trimming stripped 0 bases from V and 4 bases from J, with 8 bases between. V is TRBV5-1 and J is TRBJ2-1; no definite D call. The receptor comes from a human donor who had a prior SARS-CoV-2 infection. This specimen was CD4+ T cells from PBMCs cultured without peptide, taken after COVID-19 vaccination. The CDR3: CASSLGWGYNEQFF. The CDR3 coding sequence is TGCGCCAGCAGCTTGGGTTGGGGATACAATGAGCAGTTCTTC.